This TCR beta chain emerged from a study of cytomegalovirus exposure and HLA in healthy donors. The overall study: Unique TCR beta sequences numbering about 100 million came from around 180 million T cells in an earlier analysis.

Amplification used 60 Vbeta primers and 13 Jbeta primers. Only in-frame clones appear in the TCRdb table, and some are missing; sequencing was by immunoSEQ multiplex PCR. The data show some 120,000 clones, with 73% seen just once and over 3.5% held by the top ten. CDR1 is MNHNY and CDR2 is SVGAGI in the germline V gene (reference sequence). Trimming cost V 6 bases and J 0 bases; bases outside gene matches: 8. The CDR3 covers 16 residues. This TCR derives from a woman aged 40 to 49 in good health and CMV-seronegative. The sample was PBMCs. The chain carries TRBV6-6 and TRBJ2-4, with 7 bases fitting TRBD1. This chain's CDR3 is CASSRQGNGAKNIQYF. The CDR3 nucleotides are TGTGCCAGCAGCCGACAGGGAAATGGAGCCAAAAACATTCAGTACTTC.